One and the same sample provided the 27 T cell receptor beta chains below, sequenced in a study of OX40 agonist ivuxolimab in advanced cancers. Library generation was performed with the immunoSEQ multiplex PCR assay. As stored in TCRdb, this immuneACCESS dataset retains in-frame rearrangements with V and J assigned. A fraction of the clones does not appear; measured against another copy, unresolved V genes explain less than half of the discrepancy, and the remainder lacks a known reason. Recorded for this sample are fewer than 75,000 clones; approximately 88% of them occurred a single time. The ten most abundant clones make up approximately 2.8% of the sample. The material was CD4+ or CD8+ T cells sorted from blood, obtained in a trial of the OX40 agonist ivuxolimab. These receptors all stem from an adult with an advanced solid tumor such as melanoma, head and neck, liver or kidney cancer.

The chain combines TRBV2 with TRBJ1-5; no clear D gene. Trimming left V 2 bases short and J 7 bases short, with 6 bases between. The germline gives CDR1 SNHLY, CDR2 FYNNEI. The CDR3 has 12 amino acids. The CDR3 sequence: CASSEQTQPQHF. The CDR3 coding sequence is TGTGCCAGCAGTGAACAGACACAGCCCCAGCATTTT.

The chain is built from TRBV6-6 and TRBJ2-7; 7 bases agree with TRBD1. V shed 6 bases and J 6 bases; nucleotides not matched to a gene: 8. This CDR3 spans 13 amino acids. CDR1 is MNHNY and CDR2 is SVGAGI in the germline V gene (reference sequence). The CDR3 loop reads CASSLEQGTEQYF. The CDR3 DNA reads as TGTGCCAGCAGCCTCGAACAGGGGACCGAGCAGTACTTC.

The gene calls are TRBV7-2 and TRBJ2-3, with 9 nucleotides matching TRBD2. V trimming: 0 bases; J trimming: 7 bases; junction bases outside the gene matches: 11. The CDR3 covers 17 residues. CDR1 and CDR2 (germline): SGHTA, FQGNSA. CDR3 residues: CASSLAPGSGSGNTQYF. CDR3 DNA sequence: TGTGCCAGCAGCTTAGCGCCGGGTAGCGGGAGTGGTAATACGCAGTATTTT.

This chain uses TRBV30 with TRBJ2-3; 9 nucleotides line up with TRBD2. This CDR3 has 14 amino acids. With V trimmed by 4 bases and J by 3 bases, 5 bases remained unmatched. Germline CDR1 reads GTSNPN; CDR2 reads SVGIG (reference sequence). The CDR3 sequence: CAWKPAGGTDTQYF. CDR3 nucleotide sequence: TGTGCCTGGAAACCCGCGGGAGGGACAGATACGCAGTATTTT.

The V and J genes are TRBV11-3 and TRBJ2-1; D unresolved. The V end lost 5 bases, the J end lost 5 bases, and 13 bases lay between the germline ends. The CDR3 runs to 14 residues. CDR1 and CDR2 from the germline V gene are SGHNT and YENEEA. The CDR3 loop is CASSGALGNNEQFF. In DNA form, the CDR3 reads TGTGCCAGCAGCGGAGCTTTGGGCAACAATGAGCAGTTCTTC.

This chain uses TRBV28 with TRBJ1-5; tentative D call: TRBD1 (5 bases). The germline V gene has CDR1 MDHEN and CDR2 SYDVKM. V was cut by 8 bases and J by 0 bases, with 14 bases left in between. The CDR3 is made up of 15 amino acids. This CDR3 is CASRRGTYSNQPQHF. Here the CDR3 DNA reads TGTGCCAGCCGACGTGGGACTTATAGCAATCAGCCCCAGCATTTT.

V gene TRBV15 combines with J gene TRBJ1-1; D is unclear. CDR1 LNHNV and CDR2 YYDKDF come from the germline V gene (reference sequence). V gave up 0 bases and J gave up 4 bases, with 9 bases separating them. The CDR3 has 14 residues. CDR3 sequence (DNA): TGTGCCACCAGCAGAGATGCGGTGGGCACTGAAGCTTTCTTT. This codes for CATSRDAVGTEAFF. The complete variable domain, with remaining parts taken from reference TRBV15 and TRBJ1-1, reads DAMVIQNPRYQVTQFGKPVTLSCSQTLNHNVMYWYQQKSSQAPKLLFHYYDKDFNNEADTPDNFQSRRPNTSFCFLDIRSPGLGDTAMYLCATSRDAVGTEAFFGQGTRLTVV.

The rearrangement joins TRBV20-1 to TRBJ2-7, with D uncertain. Per the germline V gene, CDR1 is DFQATT and CDR2 is SNEGSKA (reference sequence). The CDR3 is made up of 11 amino acids. Deletions cut 7 bases from V and 2 bases from J, with 9 bases between. For the CDR3, the DNA is TGCAGTGTTCACTCTACCTACGAGCAGTACTTC. Its translation: CSVHSTYEQYF.

The CDR3 DNA reads TGTGCCAGCAGTCTGCAGGGCACTAACTATGGCTACACCTTC. It specifies CASSLQGTNYGYTF. This chain links TRBV6-1 with TRBJ1-2, with D possibly matching TRBD1 (5 bases). V was pared by 5 bases and J by 0 bases, with 10 bases between. The CDR3 loop spans 14 amino acids. CDR1 MNHNS and CDR2 SASEGT come from the germline V gene.

This clone was detected only once. V is TRBV29-1 and J is TRBJ2-6; no clear D. The CDR3 consists of 14 residues. Per germline, CDR1 SQVTM and CDR2 ANQGSEA. The germline V and J ends were trimmed by 4 bases and 0 bases, with 7 bases remaining between them. CDR3 sequence reads: CSVVVDSGANVLTF. In DNA form, the CDR3 reads TGCAGCGTTGTGGTGGACTCTGGGGCCAACGTCCTGACTTTC.

This rearrangement joins TRBV14 to TRBJ2-1; 12 bases are shared with TRBD2. Germline values: CDR1 SGHDN, CDR2 FVKESK. The CDR3 spans 15 residues. Germline trimming cut 4 bases from V and 9 bases from J; bases unmatched to any gene: 7. CDR3 nucleotides: TGTGCCAGCAGCCGGGGGACTAGCGGGTACGGTGAGCAGTTCTTC. Translation: CASSRGTSGYGEQFF.

The gene calls are TRBV2 and TRBJ2-3; weak D call: TRBD2 (6 bases). V lost 5 bases, J lost 2 bases, and 8 bases lay in between. Germline CDR1 and CDR2: SNHLY and FYNNEI. The CDR3 covers 13 residues. The CDR3 coding sequence is TGTGCCAGCAGTCGGGACTTCACAGATACGCAGTATTTT. It encodes CASSRDFTDTQYF.

This chain connects TRBV30 to TRBJ2-3; the D gene is possibly TRBD1 (6 bases). The length of the CDR3 is 12 residues. CDR1 and CDR2 from the germline V gene are GTSNPN and SVGIG (reference sequence). V was pared by 2 bases and J by 5 bases, with 8 bases between. The CDR3, as DNA: TGTGCCTGGAGTCTCAGGGGAGATACGCAGTATTTT. It translates to CAWSLRGDTQYF.

Only one count was recorded for this clone. CDR3 bases: TGTGCCAGCAGCTCACAACAGGGGGCTGGAGGTGAAGCTTTCTTT. Translated: CASSSQQGAGGEAFF. The J gene is TRBJ1-1, the V gene TRBV7-9, with 9 bases lining up with TRBD1. J was trimmed by 7 bases and V by 4 bases; bases with no gene match: 10. The germline gives CDR1 SEHNR, CDR2 FQNEAQ (reference sequence). The CDR3 contains 15 residues.

This CDR3 is CASSSPGVTYEQYF. CDR3 nucleotides: TGTGCCAGCAGTTCGCCAGGGGTGACCTACGAGCAGTACTTC. The chain employs TRBV28 and TRBJ2-7; a weak D match, TRBD1 (6 bases). Per the germline V gene, CDR1 is MDHEN and CDR2 is SYDVKM. V lost 4 bases to trimming and J lost 2 bases, with 12 bases between them. The CDR3 runs to 14 residues.

V usage is TRBV11-2 and J usage is TRBJ2-1; the match to TRBD2 covers 13 bases. This CDR3 is 14 amino acids long. Trimming cost V 5 bases and J 10 bases; bases outside gene matches: 5. Germline-derived CDR1 and CDR2 are SGHAT and FQNNGV. Written as DNA, the CDR3 is TGTGCCAGCAGCCAGGGACTAGCGGGATGGGAGCAGTTCTTC. This sequence encodes CASSQGLAGWEQFF.

The chain carries TRBV4-1 and TRBJ2-4; D gene ambiguous. Trimming cost V 3 bases and J 4 bases, with 13 bases left between them. The CDR3 contains 15 residues. CDR1 is MGHRA and CDR2 is YSYEKL in the germline V gene. The CDR3 is CASSQVLYRKNIQYF. DNA of the CDR3: TGCGCCAGCAGCCAGGTACTATACAGAAAAAACATTCAGTACTTC.

The gene calls are TRBV6-4 and TRBJ2-3; TRBD2 agrees at 7 bases. Germline loops: CDR1 MRHNA, CDR2 SNTAGT. J gave up 7 bases and V 1 base, and 14 bases lay outside the gene matches. This CDR3 is built from 17 residues. In DNA, the CDR3 is TGTGCCAGCAGTGACTGGGGGGGACGGTCTGGGGCCTATACGCAGTATTTT. Translating it yields CASSDWGGRSGAYTQYF.

This clone was observed once. The rearrangement joins TRBV2 to TRBJ2-5; D possibly corresponds to TRBD1 (6 bases). Germline assignment: CDR1 SNHLY and CDR2 FYNNEI. The CDR3 contains 13 residues. Trimming left V 4 bases short and J 4 bases short, with 10 bases between. As DNA, the CDR3 is TGTGCCAGCAGTGGGCAGGGGCGAGAGACCCAGTACTTC. This codes for CASSGQGRETQYF.

On this clone: The junction differs from germline at one of its ends, possibly a read error. The chain employs TRBV30 and TRBJ2-7; the match to TRBD2 covers 7 bases. The germline CDR1 and CDR2 sequences are GTSNPN and SVGIG (reference sequence). The CDR3 is 12 residues long. As DNA, the CDR3 is TGTGCCTGGAATGGGGATAGTATGGGGACTAAATTC. It encodes CAWNGDSMGTKF. Using reference TRBV30 and TRBJ2-7 for the parts outside the CDR3, the full variable domain is SQTIHQWPATLVQPVGSPLSLECTVEGTSNPNLYWYRQAAGRGLQLLFYSVGIGQISSEVPQNLSASRPQDRQFILSSKKLLLSDSGFYLCAWNGDSMGTKFGPGTRLTVT.

This clone was counted between two and nine times. This chain connects TRBV7-9 to TRBJ2-2; D not resolved. The CDR3 spans 14 residues. The V end was cut by 5 bases, the J end by 1 base, with 8 bases between. Germline V gene sequence: CDR1 SEHNR, CDR2 FQNEAQ (reference sequence). CDR3 nucleotides: TGTGCCAGCAGCGACCTAGTGAACACCGGGGAGCTGTTTTTT. This sequence encodes CASSDLVNTGELFF.

The V gene is TRBV2, the J gene TRBJ2-6; the D is unclear. V dropped 7 bases and J dropped 0 bases, with 7 bases sitting between them. The CDR3 has 14 amino acids. Germline V gene sequence: CDR1 SNHLY, CDR2 FYNNEI. CDR3 DNA sequence: TGTGCCAGCAAGGAGAGCTCTGGGGCCAACGTCCTGACTTTC. It yields the protein CASKESSGANVLTF.

The rearrangement links TRBV18 to TRBJ1-1; D gene uncertain. This CDR3 spans 15 amino acids. The germline V and J ends were trimmed by 6 bases and 4 bases, with 18 bases remaining between them. The germline V gene encodes CDR1 KGHSH and CDR2 LQKENI. CDR3 nucleotide sequence: TGTGCCAGCTCTCCAGAGGTAGGGCGGGCCACTGAAGCTTTCTTT. Translated, it gives CASSPEVGRATEAFF.

This clone has a handful of counts. The chain combines TRBV28 with TRBJ2-1, with 8 bases aligning to TRBD2. V shed 3 bases, J shed 2 bases, and the junction held 12 bases outside the gene matches. The CDR3 contains 18 residues. Germline CDR1 is MDHEN and CDR2 is SYDVKM. CDR3 coding DNA: TGTGCCAGCAGTTTTGGACCGCTATCCGGGAGGGCCTACAATGAGCAGTTCTTC. Translated: CASSFGPLSGRAYNEQFF.

The chain links TRBV18 to TRBJ2-5, with unresolved D. The V end lost 6 bases, the J end lost 2 bases, and 10 bases lay between the germline ends. Germline values: CDR1 KGHSH, CDR2 LQKENI. The CDR3 spans 13 residues. The CDR3 region is CASSPLEQETQYF. In DNA form, the CDR3 reads TGTGCCAGCTCGCCCCTAGAACAAGAGACCCAGTACTTC.

The chain employs TRBV18 and TRBJ2-1, with 9 bases identical to TRBD2. The junction had 9 bases not matched to a gene; V was cut back by 4 bases and J by 5 bases. The CDR3 loop spans 16 amino acids. Germline-derived CDR1 and CDR2 are KGHSH and LQKENI. CDR3 DNA sequence: TGTGCCAGCTCACTACGACTAGCGGAGGGCGACAATGAGCAGTTCTTC. As protein: CASSLRLAEGDNEQFF. The entire variable domain, with the rest obtained from reference TRBV18 and TRBJ2-1, is as follows: NAGVMQNPRHLVRRRGQEARLRCSPMKGHSHVYWYRQLPEEGLKFMVYLQKENIIDESGMPKERFSAEFPKEGPSILRIQQVVRGDSAAYFCASSLRLAEGDNEQFFGPGTRLTVL.

The chain carries TRBV18 and TRBJ2-1; TRBD1 matches 8 bases. Germline CDR1 and CDR2: KGHSH and LQKENI. The trim removed 2 bases at V and 4 bases at J, leaving 13 bases unmatched. The CDR3 is made up of 18 amino acids. CDR3 sequence (DNA): TGTGCCAGCTCACCAACCTTAGCAGGGGGCTCGGATTACAATGAGCAGTTCTTC. Amino acid sequence: CASSPTLAGGSDYNEQFF.